Sequencing of this T cell receptor (beta chain) was carried out in a study of T cell responses to AZD1222 COVID-19 vaccine. Study results and limitations: White British ancestry dominated among donors, who included more females, and clonal diversity was possibly underestimated. Baseline seropositivity occurred in only a handful of AZD1222 recipients. An increase in Spike-specific TCR breadth and depth was observed after two AZD1222 doses. Sampling captured repertoires only after the peak T cell response.

About this clone: The antigen remains unidentified.

Produced via immunoSEQ multiplex PCR; TCRdb's table is partial and in-frame only. This table holds about 110,000 clones, more than 90% found once. The germline gives CDR1 SGHAT, CDR2 FQNNGV. V dropped 4 bases and J dropped 5; count of bases not matched to a gene: 8. CDR3 length: 15 residues. The receptor was derived from an adult in good health. The V call is TRBV11-2, the J call TRBJ2-7; 10 bases match TRBD1. The sample in question was peripheral blood, obtained on day 0 of AZD1222 vaccination. The CDR3 spells CASSSGQGMINEQYF. The CDR3 bases are TGTGCCAGCAGCTCGGGACAGGGGATGATTAACGAGCAGTACTTC.